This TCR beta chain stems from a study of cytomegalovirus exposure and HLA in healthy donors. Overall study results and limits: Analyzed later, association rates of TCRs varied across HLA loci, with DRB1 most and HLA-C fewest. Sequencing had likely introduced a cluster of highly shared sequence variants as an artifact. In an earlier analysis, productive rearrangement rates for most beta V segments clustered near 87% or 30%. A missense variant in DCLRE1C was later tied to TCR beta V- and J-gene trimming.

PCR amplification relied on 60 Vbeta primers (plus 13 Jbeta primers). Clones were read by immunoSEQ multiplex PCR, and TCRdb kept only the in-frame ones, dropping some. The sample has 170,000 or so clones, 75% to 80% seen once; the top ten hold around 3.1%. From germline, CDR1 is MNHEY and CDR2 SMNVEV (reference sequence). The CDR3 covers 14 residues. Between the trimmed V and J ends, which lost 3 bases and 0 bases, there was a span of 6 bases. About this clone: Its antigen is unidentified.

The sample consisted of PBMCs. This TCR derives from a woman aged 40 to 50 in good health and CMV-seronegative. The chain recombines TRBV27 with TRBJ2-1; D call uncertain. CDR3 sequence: CASSFQDSYNEQFF. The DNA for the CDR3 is TGTGCCAGCAGTTTTCAGGACTCCTACAATGAGCAGTTCTTC.